These 21 T cell receptor beta chains share one sample of origin, sequenced in a study of cytomegalovirus exposure and HLA in healthy donors. PCR primers comprised 60 Vbeta and 13 Jbeta primers. Sequenced by immunoSEQ multiplex PCR; TCRdb stores in-frame clones only, minus some. The profile shows around 130,000 clones, 73% of them singletons. The material sequenced was PBMCs. The origin of the receptors is a woman between 40 and 50 years old in good health and CMV-seropositive.

The V call is TRBV29-1, the J call TRBJ2-1; unclear D gene. The germline V gene encodes CDR1 SQVTM and CDR2 ANQGSEA. Trimming stripped 7 bases from V and 3 bases from J, with 19 bases between. The CDR3 extends over 15 amino acids. CDR3 nucleotide sequence: TGCAGCGCCGCATCTGGTCAACAAAGCTACAATGAGCAGTTCTTC. Translated: CSAASGQQSYNEQFF.

This clone was recorded only once. DNA for the CDR3: TGTGCCAGCAGCTTAACCCAGGCAGGGGGGAATGAGCAGTTCTTC. It encodes CASSLTQAGGNEQFF. The chain is built from TRBV7-3 and TRBJ2-1; D might be TRBD1 (7 bases). Germline CDR1 reads SGHTA; CDR2 reads FQGTGA. V gave up 0 bases and J gave up 7 bases, with 13 bases separating them. The CDR3 has 15 residues.

This chain uses TRBV6-6 with TRBJ1-4; D is possibly TRBD1 (5 bases). Germline V gene data show CDR1 as MNHNY and CDR2 as SVGAGI (reference sequence). Deletions cut 0 bases from V and 11 bases from J, with 10 bases between. The CDR3 loop spans 13 amino acids. CDR3 in DNA: TGTGCCAGCAGTTACTCGGAGGGGCAGAAACTGTTTTTT. The encoded protein is CASSYSEGQKLFF.

The chain has TRBV18 and TRBJ1-4; 9 bases map to TRBD1. The CDR3 has 14 amino acids. Unmatched junction bases numbered 4, after V lost 5 bases and J lost 6 bases. The germline CDR1 and CDR2 sequences are KGHSH and LQKENI. Here the CDR3 reads CASSNRGQDEKLFF. The CDR3 DNA reads as TGTGCCAGCTCAAACAGGGGGCAGGATGAAAAACTGTTTTTT.

The V and J genes are TRBV19 and TRBJ2-5; D is unresolved. Deletions cut 4 bases from V and 4 bases from J, with 7 bases between. This CDR3 is built from 12 residues. Germline V CDR1 and CDR2: LNHDA, SQIVND (reference sequence). CDR3 loop: CASSRGLETQYF. CDR3 sequence (DNA): TGTGCCAGTAGTAGAGGTCTAGAGACCCAGTACTTC.

CDR3 DNA: TGTGCCAGCAGCACTGTCGGCTCCTACAATGAGCAGTTCTTC. It specifies CASSTVGSYNEQFF. The chain uses TRBV28 and TRBJ2-1; no clear D gene. CDR3 length: 14 residues. Germline values: CDR1 MDHEN, CDR2 SYDVKM. V shed 6 bases and J shed 0 bases, with 9 bases lying between them. Filled out from reference TRBV28 and TRBJ2-1, the complete variable domain reads DVKVTQSSRYLVKRTGEKVFLECVQDMDHENMFWYRQDPGLGLRLIYFSYDVKMKEKGDIPEGYSVSREKKERFSLILESASTNQTSMYLCASSTVGSYNEQFFGPGTRLTVL.

The genes are TRBV14 and TRBJ1-1, with 8 positions matching TRBD1. The CDR3 contains 15 residues. Germline V gene sequence: CDR1 SGHDN, CDR2 FVKESK. V trimming: 5 bases; J trimming: 3 bases; junction bases outside the gene matches: 8. CDR3 region: CASSFEDRAYTEAFF. The CDR3 nucleotides read TGTGCCAGCAGCTTTGAGGACAGGGCTTACACTGAAGCTTTCTTT.

This clone was seen a few times. The chain uses TRBV18 and TRBJ2-2, with 11 bases aligning to TRBD2. V gave up 4 bases and J gave up 6 bases; unmatched junction bases: 16. The CDR3 length is 19 residues. Germline V CDR1 and CDR2: KGHSH, LQKENI. DNA for the CDR3: TGTGCCAGCTCACTGCGGGCCCCGACCGGGACTAGCGGTTCCGGGGAGCTGTTTTTT. Translation gives CASSLRAPTGTSGSGELFF.

The chain links TRBV7-6 to TRBJ1-6, with D possibly being TRBD1 (6 bases). The CDR3 contains 14 residues. V lost 5 bases to trimming and J lost 4 bases, with 9 bases between them. Per the germline V gene, CDR1 is SGHVS and CDR2 is FNYEAQ. CDR3 nucleotide sequence: TGTGCCAGCAGCGCTACAGGGTATAATTCACCCCTCCACTTT. Amino acid sequence: CASSATGYNSPLHF.

This clone was counted ten times or more. The rearrangement uses TRBV5-3 and TRBJ2-5, with TRBD2 identical over 12 bases. TRBV5-3 is an open reading frame, and its role is uncertain. The length of the CDR3 is 18 residues. The V segment lost 5 bases and the J segment 0 bases; nucleotides outside the gene matches: 11. CDR3 DNA sequence: TGTGCCAGAAGAAGAAGACTAGCGGGAGCGGTATACCAAGAGACCCAGTACTTC. Encoded protein: CARRRRLAGAVYQETQYF.

In regard to this clone: Relative to the germline gene, one junction end is altered; a read error may explain this. This chain's CDR3 is CAISEPGTVSDEQYF. CDR3 bases: TGTGCCATCAGTGAGCCCGGGACTGTCTCCGACGAGCAGTACTTC. The V call is TRBV10-3, the J call TRBJ2-7, with D tentatively TRBD2 (6 bases). CDR3 length equals 15 residues. Germline assignment: CDR1 ENHRY and CDR2 SYGVKD.

The chain employs TRBV25-1 and TRBJ1-4, with 7 bases fitting TRBD1. This CDR3 contains 15 residues. CDR1 MGHDK and CDR2 SYGVNS come from the germline V gene. V was pared by 2 bases and J by 5 bases, with 5 bases of the junction left unmatched. In DNA, the CDR3 is TGTGCCAGCAGTGAACCTAGGACAGGAAATGAAAAACTGTTTTTT. Translated: CASSEPRTGNEKLFF. Looking up the rest from reference TRBV25-1 and TRBJ1-4 gives the full variable domain: EADIYQTPRYLVIGTGKKITLECSQTMGHDKMYWYQQDPGMELHLIHYSYGVNSTEKGDLSSESTVSRIRTEHFPLTLESARPSHTSQYLCASSEPRTGNEKLFFGSGTQLSVL.

This clone was seen more than once but under ten times. This chain links TRBV27 with TRBJ1-2; tentatively, D is TRBD1 (5 bases). Trimming removed 9 bases from V and 7 bases from J, with 18 bases in between. Germline V gene sequence: CDR1 MNHEY, CDR2 SMNVEV (reference sequence). The length of the CDR3 is 13 residues. DNA of the CDR3: TGTGCCAGTACAGGTGTCCCATCCACTGGCTACACCTTC. Its translation: CASTGVPSTGYTF.

This clone was seen only a few times. The chain employs TRBV7-9 and TRBJ1-3, with 8 nucleotides matching TRBD1. This CDR3 has 14 amino acids. Germline V gives CDR1 SEHNR, CDR2 FQNEAQ (reference sequence). V was clipped by 8 bases and J by 0 bases; unmatched bases: 3. The CDR3 sequence: CASPGGYSGNTIYF. The CDR3 nucleotides are TGTGCCAGCCCAGGGGGCTACTCTGGAAACACCATATATTTT.

The rearrangement joins TRBV19 to TRBJ2-1; TRBD2 matches at 13 bases. The CDR3 contains 19 residues. Looked up from germline, CDR1 is LNHDA and CDR2 is SQIVND (reference sequence). The V and J ends lost 6 bases and 1 base, in that order; junction bases with no gene match: 12. CDR3: CASRTTGTSGILSYNEQFF. The CDR3 region has the DNA TGTGCCAGTAGGACTACCGGGACTAGCGGGATTCTTTCCTACAATGAGCAGTTCTTC. Drawing the rest from reference TRBV19 and TRBJ2-1, the complete variable domain is DGGITQSPKYLFRKEGQNVTLSCEQNLNHDAMYWYRQDPGQGLRLIYYSQIVNDFQKGDIAEGYSVSREKKESFPLTVTSAQKNPTAFYLCASRTTGTSGILSYNEQFFGPGTRLTVL.

The chain joins TRBV28 to TRBJ2-7; 8 bases agree with TRBD1. V lost 5 bases and J lost 11; bases outside the gene matches: 8. Germline V gene lookup returns CDR1 MDHEN and CDR2 SYDVKM. The length of the CDR3 is 12 residues. In nucleotides, the CDR3 is TGTGCCAGCAGTCTACGGACAGGGAAGGAGTACTTC. Protein: CASSLRTGKEYF.

The chain has TRBV11-2 and TRBJ2-2; 7 bases line up with TRBD1. CDR3 length: 14 amino acids. V lost 5 bases, J lost 5 bases, and 5 bases stayed unmatched. Per the germline V gene, CDR1 is SGHAT and CDR2 is FQNNGV. CDR3 amino acids: CASSPTGITGELFF. The DNA of the CDR3 is TGTGCCAGCAGCCCGACAGGGATAACCGGGGAGCTGTTTTTT. The full variable domain, in which reference TRBV11-2 and TRBJ2-2 provide the parts outside the CDR3, is EAGVAQSPRYKIIEKRQSVAFWCNPISGHATLYWYQQILGQGPKLLIQFQNNGVVDDSQLPKDRFSAERLKGVDSTLKIQPAKLEDSAVYLCASSPTGITGELFFGEGSRLTVL.

This chain uses TRBV19 with TRBJ1-5, with a weak D call TRBD1 (6 bases). This CDR3 is built from 13 residues. With 10 bases removed from V and 3 bases from J, the gap between germline ends came to 13 bases. The V gene's germline CDR1 is LNHDA and CDR2 SQIVND (reference sequence). CDR3 DNA sequence: TGTGCCACCACCCGGGACAACAATCAGCCCCAGCATTTT. As protein: CATTRDNNQPQHF.

V gene TRBV7-2 combines with J gene TRBJ2-1; 7 bases match TRBD1. Germline lookup yields CDR1 SGHTA and CDR2 FQGNSA. Unmatched junction bases numbered 2, after V lost 3 bases and J lost 6 bases. The CDR3 is made up of 13 amino acids. The CDR3 sequence: CASSLDRLNEQFF. The CDR3 DNA is TGTGCCAGCAGCTTGGACAGGCTCAATGAGCAGTTCTTC.

The genes are TRBV9 and TRBJ1-4; D is uncertain. Per germline, CDR1 SGDLS and CDR2 YYNGEE. V gave up 4 bases and J gave up 4 bases, with 17 bases separating them. This CDR3 region has 16 residues. For the CDR3, the DNA is TGTGCCAGCAGCCCATCAAACGGTCCTGGTAATGAAAAACTGTTTTTT. It yields the protein CASSPSNGPGNEKLFF.

The table lists this clone with a few counts. The V and J genes are TRBV6-6 and TRBJ1-6, with D hard to call. The CDR3 is made up of 15 amino acids. The V end lost 7 bases, the J end lost 9 bases, and 19 bases lay between the germline ends. Looked up from germline, CDR1 is MNHNY and CDR2 is SVGAGI (reference sequence). CDR3 sequence (DNA): TGTGCCAGCATTGGGTCGGAGGGAGAAAGTTCACCCCTCCACTTT. It specifies CASIGSEGESSPLHF.